This T cell receptor beta chain was recorded in a study of T cell changes during pregnancy in multiple sclerosis. The assay was immunoSEQ multiplex PCR, and TCRdb's table has in-frame clones only and misses some. The sample has approximately 88,000 clones; about 94% are singletons. The CDR3 is made up of 18 amino acids. From germline, CDR1 is MNHEY and CDR2 SMNVEV (reference sequence). Trimming cost V 6 bases and J 5 bases, with 28 bases left between them. The material sequenced was peripheral blood, taken in the third trimester of pregnancy. The chain recombines TRBV27 with TRBJ1-1; no clear D. The sequence came from a female donor with multiple sclerosis, enrolled in a pregnancy study. The CDR3 region is CASRPQRYRTRVGTEAFF. In DNA, the CDR3 is TGTGCCAGCAGACCCCAACGATACCGAACGAGGGTAGGGACTGAAGCTTTCTTT.